The 20 T cell receptor beta chains listed next were all sequenced from one sample in a study of T cell responses to AZD1222 COVID-19 vaccine. The method was immunoSEQ multiplex PCR; TCRdb's version includes in-frame clones alone and lacks a portion of them. The sample records 92,000 or so clones, roughly 90% being singletons. Material: peripheral blood, obtained on day 0 of AZD1222 vaccination. The receptors were sampled from an adult in good health.

The rearrangement links TRBV6-5 to TRBJ1-3; D not resolved. The CDR3 has 13 residues. Germline assignment: CDR1 MNHEY and CDR2 SVGAGI. Trimming left V 11 bases short and J 4 bases short, with 15 bases between. This chain's CDR3 is CAAREGAGNTIYF. The CDR3 DNA follows: TGTGCCGCCAGAGAGGGCGCCGGAAACACCATATATTTT.

V and J are TRBV19 and TRBJ1-1, with no clear D. The CDR3 is 13 residues long. Looked up from germline, CDR1 is LNHDA and CDR2 is SQIVND (reference sequence). V gave up 8 bases and J gave up 7 bases, with 17 bases separating them. The chain's CDR3 is CASSFSGEVEAFF. The CDR3 DNA reads TGTGCCAGTTCCTTCTCGGGTGAGGTTGAAGCTTTCTTT.

The V and J genes are TRBV4-3 and TRBJ1-4, with a possible D match to TRBD1 (5 bases). This CDR3 is 16 amino acids long. Between the trimmed V and J ends, which lost 0 bases and 3 bases, there was a span of 11 bases. Germline V gene lookup returns CDR1 LGHNA and CDR2 YSLEER. The CDR3 DNA follows: TGCGCCAGCAGCCAAGATCCCGGGGCGGCTAATGAAAAACTGTTTTTT. This encodes CASSQDPGAANEKLFF.

The chain uses TRBV6-8 and TRBJ2-1; 13 nucleotides align to TRBD2. CDR1 is MNHGY, CDR2 SAAAGT, per germline. The CDR3 runs to 19 residues. The trim removed 4 bases at V and 10 bases at J, leaving 19 bases unmatched. CDR3 loop: CASSFPLAGGGFDVKEQFF. The CDR3, as DNA: TGTGCCAGCAGTTTCCCACTAGCGGGAGGGGGTTTTGATGTCAAGGAGCAGTTCTTC.

This chain connects TRBV28 to TRBJ1-2; tentatively, D is TRBD1 (6 bases). The germline V gene has CDR1 MDHEN and CDR2 SYDVKM. Trimming took off 5 bases at V and 4 bases at J, with 20 bases between the two ends. The CDR3 extends over 16 amino acids. CDR3 amino acids: CASSLPGQSKPYGYTF. CDR3 DNA sequence: TGTGCCAGCAGTCTGCCCGGACAGTCGAAACCCTATGGCTACACCTTC.

The rearrangement uses TRBV2 and TRBJ2-5; TRBD2 aligns across 15 bases. The V gene end was trimmed by 4 bases and the J gene end by 2 bases; junction bases not matched to a gene: 5. The CDR3 contains 17 residues. Germline V gene data show CDR1 as SNHLY and CDR2 as FYNNEI. The CDR3: CASSGGTSGRPQETQYF. The CDR3 bases are TGTGCCAGCAGTGGCGGGACTAGCGGGAGGCCACAAGAGACCCAGTACTTC.

This sequence joins TRBV9 and TRBJ2-7, with D maybe TRBD2 (6 bases). Germline CDR1 reads SGDLS; CDR2 reads YYNGEE. With 0 bases removed from V and 7 bases from J, the gap between germline ends came to 11 bases. This CDR3 is 13 amino acids long. The CDR3 protein is CASSVAGRGEQYF. In DNA form, the CDR3 reads TGTGCCAGCAGCGTAGCCGGGAGAGGAGAGCAGTACTTC.

CDR3 nucleotide sequence: TGTGCCAGCAGTCCCCCTTGGAGGGCGGGCACAGATACGCAGTATTTT. Encoded protein: CASSPPWRAGTDTQYF. V and J are TRBV28 and TRBJ2-3; tentatively, D is TRBD2 (6 bases). Germline V gene sequence: CDR1 MDHEN, CDR2 SYDVKM. Trimming stripped 5 bases from V and 1 base from J, with 16 bases between. The CDR3 is 16 residues long.

The V gene is TRBV7-9, the J gene TRBJ2-7; the D gene is possibly TRBD1 (6 bases). The V gene lost 1 base and the J gene lost 6 bases, with 13 bases spanning the gap. Germline V gene sequence: CDR1 SEHNR, CDR2 FQNEAQ (reference sequence). The CDR3 consists of 14 residues. CDR3 residues: CASSLGTGMTEQYF. For the CDR3, the DNA is TGTGCCAGCAGCTTAGGAACAGGGATGACCGAGCAGTACTTC.

This chain joins TRBV6-2 or TRBV6-3 and TRBJ1-1; weak D call: TRBD1 (5 bases). V lost 2 bases, J lost 0 bases, and 10 bases lay in between. CDR1 is MNHEY and CDR2 is SVGEGT in the germline V gene. The CDR3 has 15 amino acids. DNA of the CDR3: TGTGCCAGCAGTTACCCCCTGGGGGTGAACACTGAAGCTTTCTTT. Its translation: CASSYPLGVNTEAFF.

V and J are TRBV5-1 and TRBJ1-4; D ambiguous. The CDR3 spans 14 residues. The V gene's germline CDR1 is SGHRS and CDR2 YFSETQ. Trimming removed 0 bases at V and 5 bases at J, with 8 bases between. DNA for the CDR3: TGCGCCAGCAGCTTGGGGCAGGAGAATGAAAAACTGTTTTTT. This encodes CASSLGQENEKLFF.

The chain carries TRBV24-1 and TRBJ2-1; D is undetermined. CDR1 is KGHDR, CDR2 SFDVKD, per germline. This CDR3 has 11 residues. With 6 bases removed from V and 4 bases from J, the gap between germline ends came to 3 bases. This CDR3 reads CATSFYNEQFF. CDR3 DNA: TGTGCCACCAGTTTTTACAATGAGCAGTTCTTC.

This chain joins TRBV30 and TRBJ2-3; 9 positions agree with TRBD2. The CDR3 sequence is 13 residues long. V shed 6 bases, J shed 3 bases, and the junction held 4 bases outside the gene matches. The germline V gene has CDR1 GTSNPN and CDR2 SVGIG (reference sequence). The CDR3, as DNA: TGTGCCTGTAGCGGGAGTGGTACAGATACGCAGTATTTT. Encoded protein: CACSGSGTDTQYF.

V gene TRBV15 combines with J gene TRBJ1-4; no clear D gene. Germline values: CDR1 LNHNV, CDR2 YYDKDF (reference sequence). The CDR3 is 14 amino acids. Trimming stripped 1 base from V and 4 bases from J, with 7 bases between. CDR3 protein: CATSRAQVNEKLFF. CDR3 DNA: TGTGCCACCAGCAGAGCGCAGGTTAATGAAAAACTGTTTTTT. Using reference TRBV15 and TRBJ1-4 for the parts outside the CDR3, the full variable domain is DAMVIQNPRYQVTQFGKPVTLSCSQTLNHNVMYWYQQKSSQAPKLLFHYYDKDFNNEADTPDNFQSRRPNTSFCFLDIRSPGLGDTAMYLCATSRAQVNEKLFFGSGTQLSVL.

The CDR3 protein is CASSLVRGTEAFF. CDR3 DNA: TGTGCCAGCAGCTTAGTGCGGGGGACTGAAGCTTTCTTT. The chain joins TRBV7-9 to TRBJ1-1; D possibly corresponds to TRBD1 (5 bases). CDR1 and CDR2 from the germline V gene are SEHNR and FQNEAQ (reference sequence). The CDR3 length is 13 residues. Trimming took off 1 base at V and 5 bases at J, with 8 bases between the two ends.

The chain recombines TRBV5-6 with TRBJ1-2; 7 bases line up with TRBD1. This CDR3 contains 15 residues. V lost 4 bases, J lost 5 bases, and 11 bases stayed unmatched. Germline-derived CDR1 and CDR2 are SGHDT and YYEEEE. The chain's CDR3 is CASSEGPGQLYGYTF. CDR3 sequence (DNA): TGTGCCAGCAGCGAAGGACCGGGACAGCTATATGGCTACACCTTC.

The rearrangement links TRBV27 to TRBJ2-3; 13 bases match TRBD2. The CDR3 is made up of 17 amino acids. Trimming took 3 bases from V and 6 from J; bases not matched to a gene: 9. Germline CDR1 and CDR2: MNHEY and SMNVEV (reference sequence). In DNA form, the CDR3 reads TGTGCCAGCAGTTTGGGGCGGGTGGGACTAGCGGGGGATACGCAGTATTTT. It translates to CASSLGRVGLAGDTQYF.

J is TRBJ1-1 and V is TRBV6-2 or TRBV6-3; TRBD1 matches 8 bases. The V gene's germline CDR1 is MNHEY and CDR2 SVGEGT. This CDR3 is built from 15 residues. The V gene end was trimmed by 6 bases and the J gene end by 5 bases; junction bases not matched to a gene: 11. CDR3 amino acids: CASSSSGQGYTEAFF. The CDR3 DNA sequence: TGTGCCAGCAGCTCCTCCGGACAGGGTTATACTGAAGCTTTCTTT.

The chain combines TRBV3-1 (or the pseudogene TRBV3-2) with TRBJ2-7; D gene ambiguous. The CDR3 sequence is 14 residues long. V was clipped by 1 base and J by 1 base, with 8 bases between them. From germline, CDR1 is LGHDT and CDR2 YNNKEL (reference sequence). In nucleotides, the CDR3 is TGTGCCAGCAGCCAAGGTGTGAGTTCCTACGAGCAGTACTTC. This gives the protein CASSQGVSSYEQYF.

The V gene is TRBV10-3, the J gene TRBJ2-7, with a possible D match to TRBD1 (6 bases). V lost 6 bases and J lost 3, with 9 bases in between. Germline CDR1 reads ENHRY; CDR2 reads SYGVKD. The CDR3 consists of 12 residues. The CDR3 region is CAIRGQNYEQYF. The DNA for the CDR3 is TGTGCCATCAGAGGACAGAACTACGAGCAGTACTTC.